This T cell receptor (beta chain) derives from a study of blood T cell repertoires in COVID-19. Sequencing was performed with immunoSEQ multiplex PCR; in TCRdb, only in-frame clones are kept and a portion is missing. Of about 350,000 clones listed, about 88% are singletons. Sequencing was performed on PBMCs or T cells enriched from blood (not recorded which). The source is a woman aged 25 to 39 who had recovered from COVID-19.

CDR3 in amino acids: CASSYSRAGGYGELFF. CDR3 DNA sequence: TGTGCCAGCAGTTACTCGAGAGCGGGGGGGTACGGGGAGCTGTTTTTT. The rearrangement uses TRBV6-5 and TRBJ2-2; 10 bases are shared with TRBD2. J gave up 7 bases and V 0 bases, and 5 bases lay outside the gene matches. Looked up from germline, CDR1 is MNHEY and CDR2 is SVGAGI. The CDR3 is 16 amino acids.